What follows are 22 T cell receptor beta chains derived from one specimen sequenced in a study of immune cell composition in non-small cell lung cancer. Data came from immunoSEQ multiplex PCR; TCRdb stores just in-frame clones and leaves some out. The repertoire has around 5,600 clones, roughly nine tenths of them found once; the top ten carry roughly 6%. Normal lung was sampled as far from the tumour as possible, at least 3 cm. The material sequenced was non-adjacent lung tissue. Receptors originate from a human donor with non-small cell lung cancer.

Remarks on this clone: At one of its ends the junction is not consistent with the germline gene, which may arise from a read error. The V gene is TRBV6-1, the J gene TRBJ2-7; D uncertain. The germline V gene has CDR1 MNHNS and CDR2 SASEGT. The CDR3 has 10 amino acids. DNA of the CDR3: TGTGCCAGCAGTGAGGCCCGGGTGGACTTC. Translated, it gives CASSEARVDF.

The chain has TRBV27 and TRBJ1-5; 9 bases fit TRBD1. There are 16 residues in the CDR3. The germline V gene has CDR1 MNHEY and CDR2 SMNVEV (reference sequence). J was trimmed by 9 bases and V by 7 bases; bases with no gene match: 16. CDR3 loop: CASKPSGGTGMGPQHF. The CDR3, as DNA: TGTGCCAGCAAACCCTCCGGAGGGACAGGGATGGGGCCCCAGCATTTT.

This clone was seen only a few times. This CDR3 is also generated by other DNA sequences in the sample. The chain recombines TRBV5-4 with TRBJ1-5, with D uncertain. CDR1 SGHNT and CDR2 YYREEE come from the germline V gene (reference sequence). Between the trimmed V and J ends, which lost 2 bases and 3 bases, there was a span of 9 bases. The CDR3 loop spans 14 amino acids. DNA for the CDR3: TGTGCCAGCAGCTTAGCAGGTGCCAATCAGCCCCAGCATTTT. Amino acids: CASSLAGANQPQHF.

J is TRBJ2-7 and V is TRBV19; TRBD2 matches at 13 bases. The J segment lost 2 bases and the V segment lost 4 bases, leaving 5 bases of the junction unmatched. The germline V gene encodes CDR1 LNHDA and CDR2 SQIVND (reference sequence). The CDR3 is made up of 16 amino acids. DNA of the CDR3: TGTGCCAGTAGTAGAGGACTAGCGGGAGCCCCCTACGAGCAGTACTTC. It is translated as CASSRGLAGAPYEQYF.

CDR3 sequence reads: CSVDFQATYNEQFF. The CDR3 nucleotides are TGCAGCGTTGATTTCCAGGCTACCTACAATGAGCAGTTCTTC. The chain carries TRBV29-1 and TRBJ2-1; D unresolved. V was shortened by 3 bases and J by 2 bases, with 11 bases between the two germline ends. Looked up from germline, CDR1 is SQVTM and CDR2 is ANQGSEA. This CDR3 is 14 amino acids long.

The chain joins TRBV7-9 to TRBJ1-1, with 8 bases identical to TRBD1. This CDR3 is 18 amino acids long. Per germline, CDR1 SEHNR and CDR2 FQNEAQ (reference sequence). Losses at the gene ends were 2 bases for V and 4 bases for J; bases not matched to a gene: 15. In nucleotides, the CDR3 is TGTGCCAGCAGCTTACCTGGACAGGGCGGGGGATTGAGCACTGAAGCTTTCTTT. Translation: CASSLPGQGGGLSTEAFF.

CDR3 sequence: CASSPGLNQETQYF. The CDR3 DNA sequence: TGTGCCAGCAGCCCGGGACTCAACCAAGAGACCCAGTACTTC. The V call is TRBV5-6, the J call TRBJ2-5, with a possible D match to TRBD2 (6 bases). The CDR3 consists of 14 residues. Germline CDR1 is SGHDT and CDR2 is YYEEEE. Trimming shortened V by 4 bases and J by 0 bases, and 10 bases separated the two germline ends.

V and J are TRBV5-4 and TRBJ2-1; 7 bases are a match to TRBD1. This CDR3 region has 15 residues. The V gene end was trimmed by 4 bases and the J gene end by 4 bases; junction bases not matched to a gene: 8. Germline CDR1 SGHNT, CDR2 YYREEE (reference sequence). This CDR3 reads CASSHGTEPYNEQFF. CDR3 sequence (DNA): TGTGCCAGCAGCCACGGGACAGAACCTTACAATGAGCAGTTCTTC.

The sample holds one count of this clone. V gene TRBV5-1 combines with J gene TRBJ2-5, with 14 bases identical to TRBD2. Germline trimming cut 4 bases from V and 5 bases from J; bases unmatched to any gene: 7. Germline CDR1 is SGHRS and CDR2 is YFSETQ. This CDR3 has 16 residues. CDR3 protein: CASSPGTSGSWETQYF. DNA for the CDR3: TGCGCCAGCAGCCCCGGGACTAGCGGGAGTTGGGAGACCCAGTACTTC.

The chain links TRBV4-2 to TRBJ2-2, with 8 bases identical to TRBD2. The CDR3 covers 16 residues. Unmatched junction bases numbered 4, after V lost 0 bases and J lost 4 bases. Germline CDR1 and CDR2: LGHNA and YNFKEQ. The chain's CDR3 is CASSQERLAGTGELFF. DNA of the CDR3: TGTGCCAGCAGCCAAGAACGGCTAGCGGGCACCGGGGAGCTGTTTTTT.

The CDR3 DNA reads TGTGCCAGCATCACAGGGGGGACCACAGATACGCAGTATTTT. Encoded protein: CASITGGTTDTQYF. The chain has TRBV2 and TRBJ2-3; TRBD1 aligns across 8 bases. The CDR3 is 14 residues long. Germline-derived CDR1 and CDR2 are SNHLY and FYNNEI. The J segment lost 2 bases and the V segment lost 7 bases, leaving 5 bases of the junction unmatched.

CDR3 region: CASSRGPRTEAFF. CDR3 coding DNA: TGTGCCAGCAGCAGGGGCCCAAGGACTGAAGCTTTCTTT. This rearrangement joins TRBV25-1 to TRBJ1-1; a weak D match, TRBD1 (6 bases). The germline V gene encodes CDR1 MGHDK and CDR2 SYGVNS. The CDR3 has 13 residues. V lost 6 bases and J lost 5, with 13 bases in between.

CDR3 nucleotide sequence: TGCGCCAGCAGCCAGCCACAGGGGGCGTTTGACGAGCAGTACTTC. Its translation: CASSQPQGAFDEQYF. The rearrangement uses TRBV4-1 and TRBJ2-7; 9 bases are shared with TRBD1. Germline CDR1 and CDR2: MGHRA and YSYEKL. V dropped 3 bases and J dropped 5; count of bases not matched to a gene: 8. The CDR3 has 15 amino acids.

The rearrangement links TRBV15 to TRBJ2-7, with D uncertain. Germline V gene lookup returns CDR1 LNHNV and CDR2 YYDKDF (reference sequence). Deletions cut 0 bases from V and 2 bases from J, with 8 bases between. The CDR3 has 14 amino acids. The DNA of the CDR3 is TGTGCCACCAGCAGAGAGCGCGTAACCTACGAGCAGTACTTC. Its protein is CATSRERVTYEQYF.

This clone was picked up a small number of times. The V and J genes are TRBV7-2 and TRBJ1-4; TRBD1 matches at 8 bases. CDR1 is SGHTA and CDR2 is FQGNSA in the germline V gene. The J segment lost 3 bases and the V segment lost 3 bases, leaving 3 bases of the junction unmatched. This CDR3 is 15 amino acids long. The CDR3 region is CASSFQGAANEKLFF. As DNA, the CDR3 is TGTGCCAGCAGCTTCCAGGGGGCAGCTAATGAAAAACTGTTTTTT.

The chain links TRBV7-6 to TRBJ2-7, with 12 bases identical to TRBD2. CDR1 SGHVS and CDR2 FNYEAQ come from the germline V gene. Unmatched junction bases numbered 5, after V lost 4 bases and J lost 7 bases. The CDR3 has 14 amino acids. CDR3 sequence (DNA): TGTGCCAGCAGCTCTAGCGGGAGGGCCAAAGAGCAGTACTTC. Protein: CASSSSGRAKEQYF.

The V call is TRBV7-2, the J call TRBJ2-2; D might be TRBD2 (5 bases). The CDR3 contains 17 residues. Looked up from germline, CDR1 is SGHTA and CDR2 is FQGNSA. Trimming took 2 bases from V and 0 from J, leaving 13 bases between them. This chain's CDR3 is CASSLSSRNANTGELFF. CDR3 nucleotides: TGTGCCAGCAGCTTATCTAGCAGAAACGCGAACACCGGGGAGCTGTTTTTT. The full variable domain, in which reference TRBV7-2 and TRBJ2-2 provide the parts outside the CDR3, is GAGVSQSPSNKVTEKGKDVELRCDPISGHTALYWYRQSLGQGLEFLIYFQGNSAPDKSGLPSDRFSAERTGGSVSTLTIQRTQQEDSAVYLCASSLSSRNANTGELFFGEGSRLTVL.

This sequence joins TRBV5-6 and TRBJ2-7; D might be TRBD2 (5 bases). Trimming removed 7 bases at V and 0 bases at J, with 14 bases between. The CDR3 runs 14 residues. Germline V CDR1 and CDR2: SGHDT, YYEEEE. The CDR3 sequence is CASSDTDYSYEQYF. The CDR3 DNA sequence: TGTGCCAGCTCCGACACAGACTACTCCTACGAGCAGTACTTC.

The CDR3 nucleotides read TGTGCCAGCAGCTTAGCGGCCAGCGGGAGTATCTACAATGAGCAGTTCTTC. As protein: CASSLAASGSIYNEQFF. V gene TRBV7-9 combines with J gene TRBJ2-1; 8 nucleotides align to TRBD2. Germline CDR1 SEHNR, CDR2 FQNEAQ (reference sequence). This CDR3 has 17 amino acids. The V gene end was trimmed by 0 bases and the J gene end by 3 bases; junction bases not matched to a gene: 7.

This clone showed up just a few times. The genes are TRBV10-2 and TRBJ2-7, with D possibly being TRBD2 (6 bases). The CDR3 loop spans 13 amino acids. V was clipped by 4 bases and J by 5 bases, with 12 bases between them. Looked up from germline, CDR1 is WSHSY and CDR2 is SAAADI. CDR3 loop: CASSVASDHEQYF. The CDR3 nucleotides are TGCGCCAGCAGTGTCGCTAGCGACCACGAGCAGTACTTC.

The table lists this clone with a count of one. The chain links TRBV5-6 to TRBJ2-2, with D possibly matching TRBD1 (7 bases). Trimming left V 0 bases short and J 3 bases short, with 9 bases between. CDR3 length: 15 residues. Germline V lookup: CDR1 SGHDT, CDR2 YYEEEE. In nucleotides, the CDR3 is TGTGCCAGCAGCTTGGGCAGGGGGGACACCGGGGAGCTGTTTTTT. Amino acids: CASSLGRGDTGELFF.

The gene calls are TRBV6-1 and TRBJ2-7; TRBD2 might be the D (5 bases). The CDR3 totals 13 residues. Germline V CDR1 and CDR2: MNHNS, SASEGT. V was shortened by 3 bases and J by 6 bases, with 12 bases between the two germline ends. Written as DNA, the CDR3 is TGTGCCAGCAGTGACGGCGGGTTCTCCGAGCAGTACTTC. Protein: CASSDGGFSEQYF.